The 3 T cell receptor beta chains reported below all come from one sample, sequenced in a study of cytomegalovirus exposure and HLA in healthy donors. The PCR contained 60 Vbeta and 13 Jbeta primers. Using immunoSEQ multiplex PCR, the repertoire was profiled, and TCRdb retains in-frame clones only, with some absent. Seen here are 180,000 or so clones, more than 75% observed once, and the top ten hold under 3%. Sample: PBMCs. These receptors all come from a woman aged 25 to 45 in good health and CMV-seropositive.

This chain connects TRBV11-3 to TRBJ2-1; D is perhaps TRBD1 (5 bases). Germline loops: CDR1 SGHNT, CDR2 YENEEA. Trimming cost V 5 bases and J 0 bases, with 17 bases left between them. There are 17 residues in the CDR3. The CDR3 protein is CASSPARGWSSYNEQFF. The CDR3 region has the DNA TGTGCCAGCAGCCCTGCTAGGGGCTGGTCCTCCTACAATGAGCAGTTCTTC. The complete variable domain, with remaining parts taken from reference TRBV11-3 and TRBJ2-1, reads EAGVVQSPRYKIIEKKQPVAFWCNPISGHNTLYWYLQNLGQGPELLIRYENEEAVDDSQLPKDRFSAERLKGVDSTLKIQPAELGDSAVYLCASSPARGWSSYNEQFFGPGTRLTVL.

The chain recombines TRBV6-6 with TRBJ2-7; D perhaps matches TRBD1 (6 bases). V was trimmed by 0 bases and J by 2 bases, leaving 8 bases between them. This CDR3 contains 14 residues. Germline lookup yields CDR1 MNHNY and CDR2 SVGAGI (reference sequence). The CDR3 coding sequence is TGTGCCAGCAGTTACTCGGACAGCACCTACGAGCAGTACTTC. Translated: CASSYSDSTYEQYF.

V gene TRBV7-8 combines with J gene TRBJ2-5, with 8 bases that match TRBD2. The germline V gene has CDR1 SGHVS and CDR2 FQNEAQ. Germline trimming cut 5 bases from V and 5 bases from J; bases unmatched to any gene: 10. The CDR3 has 15 residues. The CDR3 here is CASSVLRGGKETQYF. The DNA for the CDR3 is TGTGCCAGCAGCGTCCTCCGGGGGGGCAAGGAGACCCAGTACTTC.